These 13 T cell receptor beta chains were sequenced from one sample in a study of T cell clones after liver transplantation. Clones were read by immunoSEQ multiplex PCR, and TCRdb kept only the in-frame ones, dropping some. This sample has about 21,000 clones, with around 93% found just once. The specimen comprised CD8+ T cells from blood, sampled approximately 26 months after liver transplant. These receptors were obtained from a human patient who received a liver transplant. The T cells may partly be graft donor cells.

The chain is built from TRBV5-1 and TRBJ2-5; a possible D gene is TRBD1 (6 bases). Germline V gene data show CDR1 as SGHRS and CDR2 as YFSETQ. V dropped 4 bases and J dropped 4 bases, with 23 bases sitting between them. The CDR3 loop spans 17 amino acids. The CDR3 bases are TGCGCCAGCAGCCGGTATACCGGGACAACCTCGGGAGAGACCCAGTACTTC. Protein: CASSRYTGTTSGETQYF.

This CDR3 reads CASSQDGGPGSYEQYF. CDR3 sequence (DNA): TGCGCCAGCAGCCAAGATGGGGGGCCTGGGTCCTACGAGCAGTACTTC. The rearrangement uses TRBV4-3 and TRBJ2-7; either TRBD1 or TRBD2 may supply D (6 bases each). From germline, CDR1 is LGHNA and CDR2 YSLEER. The V gene lost 0 bases and the J gene lost 1 base, with 13 bases spanning the gap. This CDR3 region has 16 residues.

The chain recombines TRBV5-6 with TRBJ2-3; D unclear. This CDR3 is 16 amino acids long. Germline CDR1 reads SGHDT; CDR2 reads YYEEEE. The V end was cut by 4 bases, the J end by 0 bases, with 15 bases between. The CDR3 nucleotides read TGTGCCAGCAGCCTCCCATGGGGTGGGAGCACAGATACGCAGTATTTT. Its translation: CASSLPWGGSTDTQYF.

The rearrangement joins TRBV4-1 to TRBJ1-4; D remains unclear. Germline V lookup: CDR1 MGHRA, CDR2 YSYEKL. The CDR3 contains 15 residues. V lost 1 base and J 8 bases, leaving 14 bases between the germline ends. As DNA, the CDR3 is TGCGCCAGCAGCCAAGGTTGGGGAAATGAGGAAAAACTGTTTTTT. Translating gives CASSQGWGNEEKLFF.

V and J are TRBV2 and TRBJ2-1; TRBD2 matches at 13 bases. Germline values: CDR1 SNHLY, CDR2 FYNNEI. This CDR3 contains 15 residues. Trimming removed 8 bases from V and 9 bases from J; junction bases left unmatched: 10. In DNA, the CDR3 is TGTGCCAGCGATAGTGGACTAGCGGGAGCAGGTGAGCAGTTCTTC. As protein: CASDSGLAGAGEQFF. Full variable domain (outside the CDR3, taken from reference TRBV2 and TRBJ2-1): EPEVTQTPSHQVTQMGQEVILRCVPISNHLYFYWYRQILGQKVEFLVSFYNNEISEKSEIFDDQFSVERPDGSNFTLKIRSTKLEDSAMYFCASDSGLAGAGEQFFGPGTRLTVL.

The V gene is TRBV4-2, the J gene TRBJ2-7; D might be TRBD2 (5 bases). V lost 1 base, J lost 5 bases, and 9 bases lay in between. This CDR3 spans 13 amino acids. The germline V gene encodes CDR1 LGHNA and CDR2 YNFKEQ. The CDR3 nucleotides are TGTGCCAGCAGCCAAGTTCTGGGAGACGAGCAGTACTTC. Its translation is CASSQVLGDEQYF.

The V and J genes are TRBV15 and TRBJ1-4; perhaps TRBD1 as D (6 bases). The ends were cut back, 2 bases at V and 4 bases at J, with 8 bases in the middle. Germline lookup yields CDR1 LNHNV and CDR2 YYDKDF (reference sequence). This CDR3 contains 14 residues. CDR3 bases: TGTGCCACCAGCAGACGAGGGGGTAATGAAAAACTGTTTTTT. Translation gives CATSRRGGNEKLFF.

The V gene is TRBV27, the J gene TRBJ2-3; 10 nucleotides agree with TRBD1. The CDR3 totals 16 residues. Per germline, CDR1 MNHEY and CDR2 SMNVEV (reference sequence). J was trimmed by 5 bases and V by 5 bases; bases with no gene match: 10. This CDR3 is CASSPDRGRNGDTQYF. Here the CDR3 DNA reads TGTGCCAGCAGTCCCGACAGGGGGCGAAACGGAGATACGCAGTATTTT.

A single count supports this clone. DNA of the CDR3: TGTGCCAGCAATAGCGCTCACAATGAGCAGTTCTTC. Protein sequence: CASNSAHNEQFF. The chain is built from TRBV13 and TRBJ2-1, with D possibly TRBD2 on 5 matching bases. The V end lost 7 bases, the J end lost 5 bases, and 9 bases lay between the germline ends. Germline CDR1 and CDR2: PRHDT and FYEKMQ (reference sequence). The CDR3 consists of 12 residues.

The rearrangement joins TRBV19 to TRBJ2-1; TRBD1 matches 7 bases. V lost 5 bases and J lost 7; bases outside the gene matches: 14. The CDR3 has 16 amino acids. Germline V CDR1 and CDR2: LNHDA, SQIVND (reference sequence). The CDR3 region is CASSFRTGKSRNEQFF. CDR3 nucleotides: TGTGCCAGTAGTTTCCGGACAGGCAAATCAAGGAATGAGCAGTTCTTC.

The chain uses TRBV27 and TRBJ2-7; 7 bases align to TRBD2. The CDR3 runs to 14 residues. J lost 3 bases, V lost 3 bases, and 5 bases had no gene match. Germline-derived CDR1 and CDR2 are MNHEY and SMNVEV (reference sequence). DNA for the CDR3: TGTGCCAGCAGTTTTGGGCGGGGGAACTACGAGCAGTACTTC. Translation gives CASSFGRGNYEQYF.

The sample holds a few counts of this clone. The V call is TRBV28, the J call TRBJ2-3; 7 nucleotides match TRBD2. The CDR3 runs 14 residues. The V gene end was trimmed by 2 bases and the J gene end by 4 bases; junction bases not matched to a gene: 3. Per germline, CDR1 MDHEN and CDR2 SYDVKM. CDR3 residues: CASSLSGTADTQYF. CDR3 sequence (DNA): TGTGCCAGCAGTTTAAGCGGGACCGCAGATACGCAGTATTTT.

This chain uses TRBV11-2 with TRBJ1-2; unclear D gene. The CDR3 sequence is 13 residues long. Germline CDR1 reads SGHAT; CDR2 reads FQNNGV. V lost 5 bases and J lost 4, with 11 bases in between. The CDR3 DNA follows: TGTGCCAGCAGCGTCGGGGTTTCCTATGGCTACACCTTC. It specifies CASSVGVSYGYTF.